This TCR beta chain was identified during a study of CD8 T cells in ankylosing spondylitis. Study-level points and caveats: Previously reported in reactive arthritis synovial fluid and blood were some of the motif variants. For ankylosing spondylitis blood, a TCR beta motif of eight or nine highly homologous variants appeared characteristic. According to the report, clones linked to the disease were significantly enriched in matched synovial fluid samples taken from ankylosing spondylitis patients.

Libraries of TCR beta came from quantitative 5'-RACE with molecular barcodes. TCRdb analysed the 5' RACE reads with MiXCR anew, one entry per CDR3 protein. Of some 200,000 distinct CDR3 sequences in the sample, roughly 13% were seen once. The CDR3 runs 15 residues. CDR1 LNHDA and CDR2 SQIVND come from the germline V gene (reference sequence). The V end lost 1 base, the J end lost 0 bases, and 7 bases lay between the germline ends. For this clonotype: Its matching antigen is unknown.

The sample taken for sequencing was blood, either unsorted or a sorted T cell fraction (not recorded which). The J gene is TRBJ1-3, the V gene TRBV19; D call uncertain. The source of this sequence is a male donor with ankylosing spondylitis or in good health (not recorded which). The CDR3 nucleotides read TGTGCCAGTAGTATAGGGACGGCCTCTGGAAACACCATATATTTT. It yields the protein CASSIGTASGNTIYF. Looking up the rest from reference TRBV19 and TRBJ1-3 gives the full variable domain: DGGITQSPKYLFRKEGQNVTLSCEQNLNHDAMYWYRQDPGQGLRLIYYSQIVNDFQKGDIAEGYSVSREKKESFPLTVTSAQKNPTAFYLCASSIGTASGNTIYFGEGSWLTVV.